Presented here are 14 T cell receptor beta chains from one specimen sequenced in a study of T-cell reconstitution after alpha-beta-depleted transplantation in children. Unique molecular identifiers were used in preparing the TCRbeta library. TCRdb reprocessed the PCR reads via MiXCR and lists one record per CDR3 protein. The table shows around 800,000 distinct CDR3 sequences, with about 16% occurring only once. The input for sequencing was PBMCs, mostly from graft donor cells, taken 360 days after TCRalphabeta/CD19-depleted stem cell transplant. These receptors were taken from a male patient younger than 18 who had a stem cell transplant for acute lymphoblastic leukemia, so the T cells may come from the graft donor.

This clonotype came up a few times. The chain carries TRBV10-3 and TRBJ2-7; D perhaps matches TRBD1 (6 bases). The CDR3 sequence is 12 residues long. Germline-derived CDR1 and CDR2 are ENHRY and SYGVKD. V lost 4 bases and J 4 bases, leaving 8 bases between the germline ends. CDR3 sequence: CAISGRGYEQYF. The CDR3 nucleotides are TGTGCCATCAGTGGCAGGGGATACGAGCAGTACTTC.

The sample holds many counts of this clonotype. This chain joins TRBV6-1 and TRBJ1-6; D unclear. CDR1 is MNHNS and CDR2 is SASEGT in the germline V gene. The CDR3 extends over 15 amino acids. V was cut by 10 bases and J by 7 bases, with 20 bases left in between. CDR3 bases: TGTGCCACAAGATATATATGGGGATGGAATTCACCCCTCCACTTT. Translated, it gives CATRYIWGWNSPLHF.

At least ten counts were recorded for this clonotype. The chain joins TRBV18 to TRBJ2-1; D call uncertain. CDR1 is KGHSH and CDR2 is LQKENI in the germline V gene. V was shortened by 1 base and J by 5 bases, with 9 bases between the two germline ends. This CDR3 is built from 14 residues. Here the CDR3 reads CASSPRVRDNEQFF. CDR3 coding DNA: TGTGCCAGCTCACCACGGGTGAGAGACAATGAGCAGTTCTTC. The complete variable domain, with remaining parts taken from reference TRBV18 and TRBJ2-1, reads NAGVMQNPRHLVRRRGQEARLRCSPMKGHSHVYWYRQLPEEGLKFMVYLQKENIIDESGMPKERFSAEFPKEGPSILRIQQVVRGDSAAYFCASSPRVRDNEQFFGPGTRLTVL.

In this sample, this clonotype turned up a few times. J is TRBJ2-7 and V is TRBV20-1; TRBD1 matches 9 bases. The length of the CDR3 is 14 residues. Germline CDR1 is DFQATT and CDR2 is SNEGSKA (reference sequence). V gave up 5 bases and J gave up 0 bases; unmatched junction bases: 5. For the CDR3, the DNA is TGCAGTGCTGACTCGACAGGGGGCTCCTACGAGCAGTACTTC. Amino acid sequence: CSADSTGGSYEQYF.

This clonotype showed up just a few times. This chain connects TRBV3-1 to TRBJ2-3; TRBD1 might be the D (6 bases). Germline CDR1 is LGHDT and CDR2 is YNNKEL (reference sequence). V gave up 6 bases and J gave up 1 base, with 11 bases separating them. This CDR3 has 14 residues. The CDR3 is CASRTGFGTDTQYF. The CDR3 bases are TGTGCCAGCAGGACAGGCTTCGGCACAGATACGCAGTATTTT.

A few counts support this clonotype. The gene calls are TRBV4-1 and TRBJ2-6; 9 bases agree with TRBD1. The CDR3 consists of 16 residues. In germline, CDR1 is MGHRA, CDR2 YSYEKL. Unmatched junction bases numbered 13, after V lost 3 bases and J lost 13 bases. This chain's CDR3 is CASSHDLDRGQRVLTF. CDR3 DNA sequence: TGCGCCAGCAGCCATGACTTGGACAGGGGTCAACGGGTCCTGACTTTC.

The chain couples TRBV27 to TRBJ2-1, with 7 bases that match TRBD2. The CDR3 loop spans 15 amino acids. Trimming took 6 bases from V and 9 from J; bases not matched to a gene: 14. CDR1 and CDR2 from the germline V gene are MNHEY and SMNVEV (reference sequence). CDR3 amino acids: CASRVGRLASSEQFF. The CDR3 region has the DNA TGTGCCAGCAGAGTAGGGAGACTAGCATCATCTGAGCAGTTCTTC.

This clonotype has a handful of counts. The chain carries TRBV19 and TRBJ2-5; no clear D gene. The CDR3 extends over 14 amino acids. V was clipped by 7 bases and J by 0 bases, with 12 bases between them. Germline V gene sequence: CDR1 LNHDA, CDR2 SQIVND (reference sequence). CDR3 region: CASTDRGYQETQYF. The CDR3 DNA reads TGTGCCAGTACGGACCGTGGGTACCAAGAGACCCAGTACTTC. Full variable domain (remainder filled in from reference TRBV19 and TRBJ2-5): DGGITQSPKYLFRKEGQNVTLSCEQNLNHDAMYWYRQDPGQGLRLIYYSQIVNDFQKGDIAEGYSVSREKKESFPLTVTSAQKNPTAFYLCASTDRGYQETQYFGPGTRLLVL.

J is TRBJ2-7 and V is TRBV20-1; 10 nucleotides align to TRBD2. The CDR3 runs 15 residues. The trim removed 4 bases at V and 3 bases at J, leaving 9 bases unmatched. Germline V CDR1 and CDR2: DFQATT, SNEGSKA (reference sequence). The CDR3 DNA reads as TGCAGTGCTATACTAGCGGGGCTTAGGTTCTACGAGCAGTACTTC. Its protein product is CSAILAGLRFYEQYF.

Many counts were recorded for this clonotype. This chain connects TRBV2 to TRBJ2-4, with D hard to call. The CDR3 sequence is 13 residues long. CDR1 is SNHLY, CDR2 FYNNEI, per germline. V was trimmed by 5 bases and J by 8 bases, leaving 13 bases between them. The CDR3 coding sequence is TGTGCCAGCAGTCACACGGACGTGCACATTCAGTACTTC. Translation: CASSHTDVHIQYF.

This clonotype was seen only a few times. The chain uses TRBV20-1 and TRBJ1-2, with D possibly matching TRBD1 (6 bases). The CDR3 runs to 12 residues. Looked up from germline, CDR1 is DFQATT and CDR2 is SNEGSKA (reference sequence). The chain's CDR3 is CSSSYGGHGYTF. The CDR3 coding sequence is TGCAGCAGCAGTTACGGGGGGCATGGCTACACCTTC.

This clonotype was counted between two and nine times. V usage is TRBV11-1 and J usage is TRBJ1-6; 8 nucleotides match TRBD1. V shed 5 bases and J 7 bases; nucleotides not matched to a gene: 7. Germline lookup yields CDR1 SGHAT and CDR2 FQDESV (reference sequence). This CDR3 has 15 amino acids. The CDR3 protein is CASSTQGASNSPLHF. Here the CDR3 DNA reads TGTGCCAGCAGCACCCAGGGGGCCTCCAATTCACCCCTCCACTTT.

This clonotype showed up just a few times. The gene calls are TRBV6-5 and TRBJ2-5; perhaps TRBD2 as D (6 bases). There are 15 residues in the CDR3. V was trimmed by 2 bases and J by 3 bases, leaving 13 bases between them. CDR1 and CDR2 from the germline V gene are MNHEY and SVGAGI. The CDR3 nucleotides read TGTGCCAGCAGTTACAGGGATAGCGGAAAAGAGACCCAGTACTTC. This encodes CASSYRDSGKETQYF.

This clonotype has a count of ten or more. The V and J genes are TRBV13 and TRBJ2-5, with TRBD2 as a possible D gene (5 bases). Germline lookup yields CDR1 PRHDT and CDR2 FYEKMQ (reference sequence). V shed 3 bases and J shed 5 bases, with 10 bases lying between them. The CDR3 covers 13 residues. The CDR3 region has the DNA TGTGCCAGCAGCTTTACTAGTCCGGAGACCCAGTACTTC. Protein: CASSFTSPETQYF.